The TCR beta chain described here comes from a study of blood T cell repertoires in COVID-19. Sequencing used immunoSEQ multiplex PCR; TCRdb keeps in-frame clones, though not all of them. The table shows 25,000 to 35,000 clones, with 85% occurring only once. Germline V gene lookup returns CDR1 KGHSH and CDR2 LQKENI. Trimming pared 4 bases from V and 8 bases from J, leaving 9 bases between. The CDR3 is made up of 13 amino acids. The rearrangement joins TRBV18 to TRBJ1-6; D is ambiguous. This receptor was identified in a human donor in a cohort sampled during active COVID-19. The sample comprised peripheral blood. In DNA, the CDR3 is TGTGCCAGCTCACACTCCATCTATTCACCCCTCCACTTT. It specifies CASSHSIYSPLHF.